These 27 T cell receptor beta chains originate from one sample sequenced in a study of shared clonotypes between healthy human individuals. Naive CD8 cells lacked CD45RO and underwent positive selection for CCR7, leaving out terminally differentiated effector memory CD45RA+ cells. Libraries were prepared by immunoSEQ multiplex PCR; TCRdb keeps only in-frame clonotypes and omits some of them. Here the sample spans some 2,100,000 clones, 90% to 95% being singletons. The source material was naive CD8+ T cells from PBMCs. The source of these receptors is a man between 18 and 35 years old in good health. Some clones in this sample may be carry-over from other donors' samples.

The rearrangement joins TRBV9 to TRBJ2-1; D remains ambiguous. The CDR3 totals 16 residues. Germline V lookup: CDR1 SGDLS, CDR2 YYNGEE. Trimming cost V 4 bases and J 0 bases, with 14 bases left between them. Here the CDR3 reads CASSPGPASSYNEQFF. CDR3 bases: TGTGCCAGCAGCCCCGGGCCGGCGAGCTCCTACAATGAGCAGTTCTTC.

This clone was counted a single time. This rearrangement joins TRBV28 to TRBJ2-7, with D hard to call. Germline V gene sequence: CDR1 MDHEN, CDR2 SYDVKM. The CDR3 totals 13 residues. Trimming left V 5 bases short and J 5 bases short, with 13 bases between. The CDR3 loop reads CASSASRVNEQYF. CDR3 DNA sequence: TGTGCCAGCAGTGCCTCCCGGGTCAACGAGCAGTACTTC.

Of note for this clone: Germline and junction disagree at one end, which may indicate a read error. CDR3 nucleotide sequence: TGTGCCAGCAGCCAAGGGGACATGTCCTGCAATGAGCAGTTCTTC. Amino acid sequence: CASSQGDMSCNEQFF. V usage is TRBV14 and J usage is TRBJ2-1, with D tentatively TRBD1 (6 bases). CDR3 length: 15 amino acids. Looked up from germline, CDR1 is SGHDN and CDR2 is FVKESK.

Comments on this clone: The same CDR3 is also encoded by other DNA sequences in this sample. DNA of the CDR3: TGCGCCAGCAGCCAAGAGGGAGGACTAGCGGCCTACAATGAGCAGTTCTTC. This sequence encodes CASSQEGGLAAYNEQFF. V is TRBV4-1 and J is TRBJ2-1; the match to TRBD2 covers 10 bases. The CDR3 sequence is 17 residues long. Germline CDR1 and CDR2: MGHRA and YSYEKL. V dropped 0 bases and J dropped 2; count of bases not matched to a gene: 4.

The chain is built from TRBV11-2 and TRBJ2-7; a weak D match, TRBD2 (5 bases). The germline V and J ends were trimmed by 5 bases and 7 bases, with 6 bases remaining between them. The length of the CDR3 is 10 residues. The germline V gene has CDR1 SGHAT and CDR2 FQNNGV. The CDR3 sequence is CASSGGEQYF. The CDR3 region has the DNA TGTGCCAGCAGCGGCGGGGAGCAGTACTTC.

V and J are TRBV27 and TRBJ2-7; D is possibly TRBD2 (5 bases). Between the trimmed V and J ends, which lost 5 bases and 0 bases, there was a span of 14 bases. Germline V gene sequence: CDR1 MNHEY, CDR2 SMNVEV (reference sequence). This CDR3 contains 15 residues. The CDR3 bases are TGTGCCAGCAGTGCCCCGGGGAAAAGCTCCTACGAGCAGTACTTC. This translates into CASSAPGKSSYEQYF.

The chain couples TRBV5-4 to TRBJ1-4; weak D call: TRBD1 (6 bases). This CDR3 is 13 amino acids long. The V and J ends lost 1 base and 8 bases respectively, with 9 bases between them. The germline V gene encodes CDR1 SGHNT and CDR2 YYREEE (reference sequence). This CDR3 reads CASSLRGEEKLFF. Here the CDR3 DNA reads TGTGCCAGCAGCTTGAGGGGGGAGGAAAAACTGTTTTTT. The full variable domain, its missing parts supplied by reference TRBV5-4 and TRBJ1-4, is ETGVTQSPTHLIKTRGQQVTLRCSSQSGHNTVSWYQQALGQGPQFIFQYYREEENGRGNFPPRFSGLQFPNYSSELNVNALELDDSALYLCASSLRGEEKLFFGSGTQLSVL.

The chain carries TRBV7-9 and TRBJ1-5, with a weak D call TRBD1 (5 bases). The CDR3 has 16 residues. With 2 bases removed from V and 7 bases from J, the gap between germline ends came to 18 bases. Per germline, CDR1 SEHNR and CDR2 FQNEAQ (reference sequence). The CDR3 loop is CASSLYVARGDQPQHF. DNA for the CDR3: TGTGCCAGCAGCTTATACGTCGCCCGAGGGGACCAGCCCCAGCATTTT.

The gene calls are TRBV5-1 and TRBJ1-1, with 9 nucleotides matching TRBD1. V was pared by 4 bases and J by 3 bases, with 4 bases of the junction left unmatched. From germline, CDR1 is SGHRS and CDR2 YFSETQ. The CDR3 contains 14 residues. CDR3 amino acids: CASSTTGGYTEAFF. CDR3 DNA: TGCGCCAGCAGCACAACAGGGGGCTACACTGAAGCTTTCTTT.

This sequence joins TRBV28 and TRBJ2-5; TRBD1 might be the D (6 bases). Germline CDR1 MDHEN, CDR2 SYDVKM. V was clipped by 2 bases and J by 0 bases, with 13 bases between them. This CDR3 spans 16 amino acids. The chain's CDR3 is CASSLIGQWNQETQYF. The CDR3 DNA follows: TGTGCCAGCAGTTTAATCGGACAGTGGAACCAAGAGACCCAGTACTTC.

CDR3 nucleotides: TGTGCCAGTAGTATCGGGGAGGGCTCCTACGAGCAGTACTTC. Translated, it gives CASSIGEGSYEQYF. The V and J genes are TRBV19 and TRBJ2-7; TRBD2 matches at 7 bases. Germline V gene sequence: CDR1 LNHDA, CDR2 SQIVND (reference sequence). With 3 bases clipped from V and 0 bases from J, the junction kept 2 bases outside the gene matches. The CDR3 spans 14 residues. Full variable domain (remainder filled in from reference TRBV19 and TRBJ2-7): DGGITQSPKYLFRKEGQNVTLSCEQNLNHDAMYWYRQDPGQGLRLIYYSQIVNDFQKGDIAEGYSVSREKKESFPLTVTSAQKNPTAFYLCASSIGEGSYEQYFGPGTRLTVT.

The chain uses TRBV19 and TRBJ1-1; D gene unclear. The V end lost 7 bases, the J end lost 2 bases, and 11 bases lay between the germline ends. This CDR3 is 13 amino acids long. The germline V gene has CDR1 LNHDA and CDR2 SQIVND (reference sequence). CDR3 nucleotide sequence: TGTGCCAGTACCTGGACTTCAAACACTGAAGCTTTCTTT. It specifies CASTWTSNTEAFF.

The rearrangement links TRBV10-3 to TRBJ2-2; TRBD2 agrees at 14 bases. V trimming: 6 bases; J trimming: 4 bases; junction bases outside the gene matches: 4. The CDR3 contains 16 residues. The germline V gene has CDR1 ENHRY and CDR2 SYGVKD. CDR3 coding DNA: TGTGCCATCAGGGGGGGACTAGCGGGAGTCACCGGGGAGCTGTTTTTT. Translation gives CAIRGGLAGVTGELFF.

This chain links TRBV15 with TRBJ1-4; D is unclear. The CDR3 contains 13 residues. Germline CDR1 LNHNV, CDR2 YYDKDF (reference sequence). V was clipped by 3 bases and J by 8 bases, with 10 bases between them. This CDR3 is CATSRTKGEKLFF. The CDR3 bases are TGTGCCACCAGCAGGACCAAAGGCGAAAAACTGTTTTTT. The whole variable domain, filled in from reference TRBV15 and TRBJ1-4, reads DAMVIQNPRYQVTQFGKPVTLSCSQTLNHNVMYWYQQKSSQAPKLLFHYYDKDFNNEADTPDNFQSRRPNTSFCFLDIRSPGLGDTAMYLCATSRTKGEKLFFGSGTQLSVL.

The V gene is TRBV30, the J gene TRBJ2-1, with TRBD1 as a possible D gene (7 bases). The CDR3 is 11 amino acids. The germline gives CDR1 GTSNPN, CDR2 SVGIG (reference sequence). Trimming stripped 5 bases from V and 6 bases from J, with 8 bases between. This CDR3 is CAWQGGNEQFF. The CDR3 coding sequence is TGTGCCTGGCAGGGGGGCAATGAGCAGTTCTTC. The variable domain in full, completed from reference TRBV30 and TRBJ2-1, reads SQTIHQWPATLVQPVGSPLSLECTVEGTSNPNLYWYRQAAGRGLQLLFYSVGIGQISSEVPQNLSASRPQDRQFILSSKKLLLSDSGFYLCAWQGGNEQFFGPGTRLTVL.

The rearrangement joins TRBV2 to TRBJ2-7; 7 positions agree with TRBD1. V dropped 9 bases and J dropped 5; count of bases not matched to a gene: 7. Germline CDR1 is SNHLY and CDR2 is FYNNEI. The CDR3 covers 12 residues. Written as DNA, the CDR3 is TGTGCCAGAGACACAGGGGTGGACGAGCAGTACTTC. Encoded protein: CARDTGVDEQYF.

The chain combines TRBV7-9 with TRBJ1-2; 10 positions agree with TRBD1. CDR3 length: 17 amino acids. CDR1 is SEHNR and CDR2 is FQNEAQ in the germline V gene (reference sequence). V lost 4 bases, J lost 4 bases, and 12 bases stayed unmatched. This CDR3 reads CASSSRVDRGPIYGYTF. The CDR3 region has the DNA TGTGCCAGCAGCTCCAGAGTTGACAGGGGGCCTATCTATGGCTACACCTTC.

This sequence joins TRBV12-5 and TRBJ2-3, with TRBD2 as a possible D gene (6 bases). Germline CDR1 and CDR2: LGHNT and FRNRAP. The CDR3 spans 13 residues. V lost 1 base to trimming and J lost 8 bases, with 10 bases between them. For the CDR3, the DNA is TGTGCTAGTGGTTTGGCCCCGGGAGCTACGCAGTATTTT. Amino acids: CASGLAPGATQYF.

The chain combines TRBV29-1 with TRBJ2-5; D unresolved. Trimming shortened V by 6 bases and J by 5 bases, and 1 base separated the two germline ends. Looked up from germline, CDR1 is SQVTM and CDR2 is ANQGSEA. The CDR3 is 8 residues long. Here the CDR3 DNA reads TGCAGCGTCGAGACCCAGTACTTC. Amino acids: CSVETQYF.

A note on this clone: Other DNA sequences in this sample translate to the same CDR3. The V gene is TRBV5-8, the J gene TRBJ1-1; D gene uncertain. Trimming took off 4 bases at V and 0 bases at J, with 7 bases between the two ends. Germline CDR1 and CDR2: SGHTS and YDEGEE. The CDR3 has 13 amino acids. CDR3 in amino acids: CASSLGLNTEAFF. The CDR3 DNA reads as TGTGCCAGCAGCCTCGGACTGAACACTGAAGCTTTCTTT.

This chain links TRBV27 with TRBJ2-5; TRBD1 matches 8 bases. The length of the CDR3 is 14 residues. Trimming cost V 6 bases and J 5 bases; bases outside gene matches: 8. Germline V gene sequence: CDR1 MNHEY, CDR2 SMNVEV (reference sequence). The CDR3 loop reads CASSWDRMGETQYF. The CDR3 DNA reads as TGTGCCAGCAGCTGGGACAGGATGGGGGAGACCCAGTACTTC.

The rearrangement links TRBV18 to TRBJ2-2; D may be TRBD1 (5 bases). Trimming left V 8 bases short and J 5 bases short, with 21 bases between. The CDR3 spans 16 residues. Germline V gene lookup returns CDR1 KGHSH and CDR2 LQKENI. CDR3 amino acids: CASTRTDEGVTGELFF. The CDR3 DNA follows: TGTGCCAGCACTCGGACGGACGAAGGGGTAACCGGGGAGCTGTTTTTT.

The chain uses TRBV11-2 and TRBJ2-7; a weak D match, TRBD2 (6 bases). Trimming stripped 0 bases from V and 6 bases from J, with 15 bases between. CDR3 length equals 15 residues. CDR1 is SGHAT, CDR2 FQNNGV, per germline. CDR3 sequence reads: CASSLEPGLLSEQYF. The CDR3 DNA follows: TGTGCCAGCAGCTTAGAACCGGGACTGCTTTCCGAGCAGTACTTC.

The chain carries TRBV7-9 and TRBJ2-7; D is unclear. CDR1 is SEHNR, CDR2 FQNEAQ, per germline (reference sequence). This CDR3 comprises 12 residues. The germline V and J ends were trimmed by 5 bases and 1 base, with 6 bases remaining between them. CDR3 residues: CASSHSSYEQYF. Here the CDR3 DNA reads TGTGCCAGCAGCCACAGTTCCTACGAGCAGTACTTC.

V and J are TRBV13 and TRBJ1-1; D is unresolved. Germline CDR1 and CDR2: PRHDT and FYEKMQ (reference sequence). Between the trimmed V and J ends, which lost 5 bases and 0 bases, there was a span of 10 bases. The CDR3 covers 14 residues. In DNA, the CDR3 is TGTGCCAGCAGCGAGACGGGGATGAACACTGAAGCTTTCTTT. Translating gives CASSETGMNTEAFF.

The chain links TRBV2 to TRBJ1-2, with D tentatively TRBD1 (6 bases). With 6 bases removed from V and 0 bases from J, the gap between germline ends came to 17 bases. Looked up from germline, CDR1 is SNHLY and CDR2 is FYNNEI. This CDR3 comprises 16 residues. The CDR3 DNA reads TGTGCCAGCAGAGCTACCGGGACATTAGCTAACTATGGCTACACCTTC. As protein: CASRATGTLANYGYTF. The full variable domain, with the rest looked up from reference TRBV2 and TRBJ1-2, is EPEVTQTPSHQVTQMGQEVILRCVPISNHLYFYWYRQILGQKVEFLVSFYNNEISEKSEIFDDQFSVERPDGSNFTLKIRSTKLEDSAMYFCASRATGTLANYGYTFGSGTRLTVV.

This chain joins TRBV18 and TRBJ1-1, with a tentative D call TRBD1 (6 bases). Germline V lookup: CDR1 KGHSH, CDR2 LQKENI. The CDR3 sequence is 14 residues long. V was shortened by 3 bases and J by 3 bases, with 11 bases between the two germline ends. The CDR3 spells CASSPRGGDTEAFF. The CDR3 coding sequence is TGTGCCAGCTCACCCAGGGGTGGGGACACTGAAGCTTTCTTT.